This paragraph covers one T cell receptor beta chain sequence. The entry originates in a study of blood T cell repertoires in COVID-19. Study overall: Italy, Spain and the United States were the sources of the convalescent and acute COVID-19 samples. Sources were T cells, B-cell-depleted T cells, or PBMCs; the material itself was cDNA or gDNA.

Authors' analysis steps: How many nucleated cells were present was estimated from reference gene primer amplification. Generated by immunoSEQ multiplex PCR, the TCRdb table keeps only in-frame clones and is missing some. The V and J calls and the clone size are those of that table, but D and trimming were determined from the DNA. The data contain some 70,000 clones, about 73% of them singletons. V gave up 6 bases and J gave up 0 bases; unmatched junction bases: 7. This CDR3 spans 16 amino acids. Germline V gene data show CDR1 as KGHSH and CDR2 as LQKENI. The material sequenced was peripheral blood. This TCR derives from a man aged 55 to 70 with acute or convalescent COVID-19. The chain is built from TRBV18 and TRBJ2-2, with 7 bases fitting TRBD2. In nucleotides, the CDR3 is TGTGCCAGCTCGCGAGATAGCGGGTCGAACACCGGGGAGCTGTTTTTT. This translates into CASSRDSGSNTGELFF.